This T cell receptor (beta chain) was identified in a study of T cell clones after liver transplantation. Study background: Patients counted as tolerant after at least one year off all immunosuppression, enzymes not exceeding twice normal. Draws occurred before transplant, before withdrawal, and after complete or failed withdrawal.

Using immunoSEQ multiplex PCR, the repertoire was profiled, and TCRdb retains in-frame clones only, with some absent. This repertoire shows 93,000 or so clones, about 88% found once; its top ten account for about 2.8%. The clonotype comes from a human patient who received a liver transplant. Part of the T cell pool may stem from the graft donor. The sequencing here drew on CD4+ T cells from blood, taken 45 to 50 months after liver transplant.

The CDR3 sequence: CASSENGGNTEAFF. The CDR3 nucleotides read TGTGCCAGCAGTGAAAATGGTGGGAACACTGAAGCTTTCTTT. The chain links TRBV2 to TRBJ1-1; D call uncertain. CDR3 size: 14 residues. The germline CDR1 and CDR2 sequences are SNHLY and FYNNEI. V was trimmed by 2 bases and J by 1 base, leaving 8 bases between them.